One T cell receptor (beta chain) is described in this entry. These data come from a study of shared clonotypes between healthy human individuals. The study used 85 million or so PBMCs per unsorted sample for genomic DNA. In the original workflow: Filtering was not the same, since immunoSEQ gave junction-only sequences without quality scores. Here immunoSEQ multiplex PCR was the method, and the copy in TCRdb shows in-frame clones only, minus some. The V and J calls and clone size come from that table; D and trimming were worked out from the DNA. This sample has some 490,000 clones; approximately 78% occur once, and the top ten carry 12%. Sequenced material: PBMCs. This sequence was found in a middle-aged woman in good health. Some clones in this sample may be carry-over from other donors' samples.

This CDR3 is CASSTSRSPTYGYTF. The CDR3 bases are TGTGCCAGCAGTACTTCCCGCTCACCGACCTATGGCTACACCTTC. The rearrangement uses TRBV2 and TRBJ1-2; D is unclear. Germline V lookup: CDR1 SNHLY, CDR2 FYNNEI. This CDR3 has 15 amino acids. V was trimmed by 5 bases and J by 4 bases, leaving 17 bases between them. The variable domain in full, with the rest retrieved from reference TRBV2 and TRBJ1-2, is EPEVTQTPSHQVTQMGQEVILRCVPISNHLYFYWYRQILGQKVEFLVSFYNNEISEKSEIFDDQFSVERPDGSNFTLKIRSTKLEDSAMYFCASSTSRSPTYGYTFGSGTRLTVV.